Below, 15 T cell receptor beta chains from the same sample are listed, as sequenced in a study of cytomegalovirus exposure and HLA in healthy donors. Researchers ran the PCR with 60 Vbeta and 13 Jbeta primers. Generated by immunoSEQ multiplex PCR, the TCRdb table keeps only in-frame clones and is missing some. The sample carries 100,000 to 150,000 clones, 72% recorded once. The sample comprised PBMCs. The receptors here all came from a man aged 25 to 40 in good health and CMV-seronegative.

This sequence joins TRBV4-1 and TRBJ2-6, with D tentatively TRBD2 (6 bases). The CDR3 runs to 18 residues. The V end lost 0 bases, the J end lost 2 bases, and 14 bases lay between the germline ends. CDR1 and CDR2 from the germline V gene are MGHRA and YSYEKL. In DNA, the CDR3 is TGCGCCAGCAGCCAAGATCGCGGAGGGGCTCCTGGGGCCAACGTCCTGACTTTC. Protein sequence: CASSQDRGGAPGANVLTF.

CDR3 in amino acids: CASTVGGGNSPLHF. CDR3 DNA sequence: TGTGCCAGCACCGTGGGGGGGGGAAATTCACCCCTCCACTTT. The chain employs TRBV11-2 and TRBJ1-6, with D perhaps TRBD1 (5 bases). V shed 7 bases and J shed 7 bases, with 14 bases lying between them. CDR3 length: 14 amino acids. Germline loops: CDR1 SGHAT, CDR2 FQNNGV.

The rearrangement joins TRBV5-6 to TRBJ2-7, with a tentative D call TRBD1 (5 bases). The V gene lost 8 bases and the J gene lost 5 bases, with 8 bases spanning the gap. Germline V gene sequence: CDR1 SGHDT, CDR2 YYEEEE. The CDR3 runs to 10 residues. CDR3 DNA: TGTGCCAGTGAAGGGGACGAGCAGTACTTC. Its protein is CASEGDEQYF.

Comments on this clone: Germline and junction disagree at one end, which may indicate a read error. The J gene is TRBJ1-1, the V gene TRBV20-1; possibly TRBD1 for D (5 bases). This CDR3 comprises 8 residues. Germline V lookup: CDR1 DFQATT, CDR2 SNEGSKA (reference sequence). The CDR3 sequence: CSAAGLTF. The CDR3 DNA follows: TGCAGTGCAGCGGGACTTACCTTT.

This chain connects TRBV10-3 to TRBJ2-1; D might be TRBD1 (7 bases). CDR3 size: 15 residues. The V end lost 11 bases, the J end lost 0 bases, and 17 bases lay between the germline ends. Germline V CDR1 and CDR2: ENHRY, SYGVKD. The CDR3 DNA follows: TGTGCCTCCAGGGGGGACGGAAGCTCCTACAATGAGCAGTTCTTC. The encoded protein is CASRGDGSSYNEQFF.

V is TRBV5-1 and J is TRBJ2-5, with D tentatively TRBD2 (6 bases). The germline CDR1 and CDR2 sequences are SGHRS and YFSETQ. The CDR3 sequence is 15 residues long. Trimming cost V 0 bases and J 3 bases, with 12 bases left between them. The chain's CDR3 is CASSLAGTEEETQYF. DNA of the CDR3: TGCGCCAGCAGCTTGGCAGGGACTGAAGAAGAGACCCAGTACTTC.

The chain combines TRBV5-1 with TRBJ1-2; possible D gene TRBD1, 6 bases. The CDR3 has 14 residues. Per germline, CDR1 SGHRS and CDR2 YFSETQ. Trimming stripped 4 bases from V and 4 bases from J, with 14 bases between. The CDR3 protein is CASSIRTDLYGYTF. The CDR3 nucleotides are TGCGCCAGCAGCATACGGACAGATCTCTATGGCTACACCTTC.

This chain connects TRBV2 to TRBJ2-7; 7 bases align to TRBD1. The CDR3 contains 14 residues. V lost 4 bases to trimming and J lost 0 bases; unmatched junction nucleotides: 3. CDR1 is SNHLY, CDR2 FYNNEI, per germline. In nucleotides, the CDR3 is TGTGCCAGCAGTGGACAGGGCCCCTCCTACGAGCAGTACTTC. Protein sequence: CASSGQGPSYEQYF.

The CDR3 coding sequence is TGTGCCATCAGTGAGTCGAGGGAAAAACTGTTTTTT. This encodes CAISESREKLFF. The chain employs TRBV10-3 and TRBJ1-4; no clear D. Germline CDR1 and CDR2: ENHRY and SYGVKD. The CDR3 consists of 12 residues. V was clipped by 0 bases and J by 8 bases, with 4 bases between them.

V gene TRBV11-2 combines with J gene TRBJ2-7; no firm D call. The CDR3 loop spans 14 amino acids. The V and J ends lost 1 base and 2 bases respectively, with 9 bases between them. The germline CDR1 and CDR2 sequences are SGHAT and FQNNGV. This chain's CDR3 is CASSLAVAAYEQYF. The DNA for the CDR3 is TGTGCCAGCAGCTTAGCTGTCGCGGCCTACGAGCAGTACTTC.

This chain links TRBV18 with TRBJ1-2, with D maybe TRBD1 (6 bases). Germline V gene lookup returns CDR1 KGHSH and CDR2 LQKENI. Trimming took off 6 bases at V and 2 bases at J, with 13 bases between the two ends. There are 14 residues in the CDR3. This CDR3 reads CASSPNRENYGYTF. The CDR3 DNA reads TGTGCCAGCTCTCCCAACAGGGAAAACTATGGCTACACCTTC.

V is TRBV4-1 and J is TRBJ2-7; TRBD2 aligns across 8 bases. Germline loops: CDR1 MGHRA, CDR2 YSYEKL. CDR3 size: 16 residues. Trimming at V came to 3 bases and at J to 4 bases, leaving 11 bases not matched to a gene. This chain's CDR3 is CASSQPGGGISYEQYF. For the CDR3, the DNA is TGCGCCAGCAGCCAGCCGGGGGGGGGCATTTCGTACGAGCAGTACTTC.

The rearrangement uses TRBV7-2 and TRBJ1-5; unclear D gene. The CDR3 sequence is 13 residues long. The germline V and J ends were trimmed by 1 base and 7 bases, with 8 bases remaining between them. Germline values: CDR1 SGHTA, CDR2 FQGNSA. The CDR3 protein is CASSLGMRQPQHF. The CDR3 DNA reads TGTGCCAGCAGCTTAGGCATGCGGCAGCCCCAGCATTTT.

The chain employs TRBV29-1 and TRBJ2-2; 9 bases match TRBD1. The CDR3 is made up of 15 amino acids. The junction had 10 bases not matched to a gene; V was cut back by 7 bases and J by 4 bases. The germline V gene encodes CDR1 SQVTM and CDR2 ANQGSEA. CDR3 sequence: CSAWGTGSGTGELFF. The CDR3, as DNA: TGCAGCGCATGGGGGACAGGGTCCGGCACCGGGGAGCTGTTTTTT.

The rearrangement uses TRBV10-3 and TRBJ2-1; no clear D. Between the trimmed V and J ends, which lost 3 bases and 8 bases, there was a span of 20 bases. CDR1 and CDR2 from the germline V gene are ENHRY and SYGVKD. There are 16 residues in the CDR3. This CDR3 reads CAISDPGSTELDEQFF. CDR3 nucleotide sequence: TGTGCCATCAGTGACCCCGGGTCTACGGAGCTGGATGAGCAGTTCTTC.